These 18 T cell receptor beta chains originate from one sample sequenced in a study of T cells and Merkel cell carcinoma outcomes. Assay: immunoSEQ multiplex PCR; the TCRdb copy retains only in-frame clones and omits some. Of roughly 6,000 clones in the sample, around three quarters were seen once. Sequencing input: tumor tissue from Merkel cell carcinoma. Receptor source: a human donor with Merkel cell carcinoma.

This clone was seen a few times. The rearrangement links TRBV13 to TRBJ2-7; D gene unclear. The germline CDR1 and CDR2 sequences are PRHDT and FYEKMQ (reference sequence). This CDR3 contains 14 residues. V was pared by 5 bases and J by 2 bases, with 13 bases between. The chain's CDR3 is CASSPPGLPYEQYF. The CDR3, as DNA: TGTGCCAGCAGCCCACCGGGCTTACCCTACGAGCAGTACTTC. Looking up the rest from reference TRBV13 and TRBJ2-7 gives the full variable domain: AAGVIQSPRHLIKEKRETATLKCYPIPRHDTVYWYQQGPGQDPQFLISFYEKMQSDKGSIPDRFSAQQFSDYHSELNMSSLELGDSALYFCASSPPGLPYEQYFGPGTRLTVT.

The J gene is TRBJ2-5, the V gene TRBV2, with D hard to call. The germline gives CDR1 SNHLY, CDR2 FYNNEI. Deletions cut 7 bases from V and 5 bases from J, with 11 bases between. CDR3 length: 12 amino acids. The CDR3 is CASKGSAETQYF. CDR3 coding DNA: TGTGCCAGCAAAGGGTCCGCGGAGACCCAGTACTTC. Combining the CDR3 with reference TRBV2 and TRBJ2-5 gives the whole variable domain EPEVTQTPSHQVTQMGQEVILRCVPISNHLYFYWYRQILGQKVEFLVSFYNNEISEKSEIFDDQFSVERPDGSNFTLKIRSTKLEDSAMYFCASKGSAETQYFGPGTRLLVL.

V gene TRBV28 combines with J gene TRBJ1-4; D is ambiguous. V lost 3 bases to trimming and J lost 4 bases, with 9 bases between them. Germline CDR1 and CDR2: MDHEN and SYDVKM. The CDR3 totals 14 residues. The CDR3 sequence: CASSFSQYNEKLFF. DNA of the CDR3: TGTGCCAGCAGTTTTTCACAGTATAATGAAAAACTGTTTTTT. Using reference TRBV28 and TRBJ1-4 for the parts outside the CDR3, the full variable domain is DVKVTQSSRYLVKRTGEKVFLECVQDMDHENMFWYRQDPGLGLRLIYFSYDVKMKEKGDIPEGYSVSREKKERFSLILESASTNQTSMYLCASSFSQYNEKLFFGSGTQLSVL.

About this clone itself: This sample also contains other DNA sequences that code for the same CDR3. This sequence joins TRBV29-1 and TRBJ2-7; D may be TRBD1 (5 bases). V lost 3 bases and J 4 bases, leaving 10 bases between the germline ends. This CDR3 has 12 residues. From germline, CDR1 is SQVTM and CDR2 ANQGSEA. CDR3 DNA sequence: TGCAGCGTTGAGGGCTCAGGGTACGAGCAGTACTTC. It is translated as CSVEGSGYEQYF.

This chain connects TRBV4-1 to TRBJ1-6, with D perhaps TRBD1 (5 bases). This CDR3 is built from 18 residues. CDR1 and CDR2 (germline): MGHRA, YSYEKL. V dropped 0 bases and J dropped 7 bases, with 19 bases sitting between them. CDR3 sequence: CASSQERGTLAGNSPLHF. The CDR3 nucleotides read TGCGCCAGCAGCCAAGAGAGAGGGACTTTGGCGGGCAATTCACCCCTCCACTTT.

V is TRBV19 and J is TRBJ2-3, with 8 bases matching TRBD2. The V segment lost 6 bases and the J segment 1 base; nucleotides outside the gene matches: 9. The CDR3 consists of 16 residues. Germline CDR1 reads LNHDA; CDR2 reads SQIVND (reference sequence). CDR3 sequence reads: CASRGFGTRRTDTQYF. CDR3 DNA: TGTGCCAGTAGGGGCTTCGGGACTAGGCGCACAGATACGCAGTATTTT.

This rearrangement joins TRBV6-1 to TRBJ1-1, with D uncertain. The ends were cut back, 6 bases at V and 1 base at J, with 9 bases in the middle. This CDR3 has 13 amino acids. CDR1 is MNHNS and CDR2 is SASEGT in the germline V gene. The CDR3 DNA reads as TGTGCCAGCAGAGATACATGGAACACTGAAGCTTTCTTT. It codes for CASRDTWNTEAFF.

V is TRBV28 and J is TRBJ2-7; TRBD2 agrees at 10 bases. The V gene end was trimmed by 8 bases and the J gene end by 2 bases; junction bases not matched to a gene: 6. Germline V lookup: CDR1 MDHEN, CDR2 SYDVKM. CDR3 length: 14 residues. In nucleotides, the CDR3 is TGTGCCAGCCAGTCGAGCGGGAGGGCCTACGAGCAGTACTTC. As protein: CASQSSGRAYEQYF.

The chain uses TRBV5-1 and TRBJ1-3; D not resolved. V was clipped by 2 bases and J by 0 bases, with 18 bases between them. CDR1 SGHRS and CDR2 YFSETQ come from the germline V gene. There are 18 residues in the CDR3. CDR3: CASSLSYVSTGSGNTIYF. As DNA, the CDR3 is TGCGCCAGCAGCTTATCCTACGTCTCAACCGGCTCTGGAAACACCATATATTTT.

The V gene is TRBV27, the J gene TRBJ1-6; 10 bases agree with TRBD1. The CDR3 has 14 residues. Germline V gene lookup returns CDR1 MNHEY and CDR2 SMNVEV (reference sequence). J gave up 8 bases and V 10 bases, and 8 bases lay outside the gene matches. The CDR3 is CATTTGQGDSPLHF. Here the CDR3 DNA reads TGTGCCACAACCACCGGACAGGGGGATTCACCCCTCCACTTT.

The V and J genes are TRBV7-2 and TRBJ1-5; maybe TRBD1 (6 bases). Germline V gene lookup returns CDR1 SGHTA and CDR2 FQGNSA. The CDR3 runs to 13 residues. The germline V and J ends were trimmed by 5 bases and 6 bases, with 11 bases remaining between them. The CDR3 region is CASSKQGSQPQHF. The CDR3, as DNA: TGTGCCAGCAGCAAACAGGGAAGTCAGCCCCAGCATTTT.

The rearrangement uses TRBV7-7 and TRBJ2-5, with a weak D call TRBD2 (6 bases). The CDR3 loop spans 14 amino acids. V was trimmed by 5 bases and J by 1 base, leaving 11 bases between them. From germline, CDR1 is SSHAT and CDR2 FNYEAQ (reference sequence). The CDR3 coding sequence is TGTGCCAGCAGCCCGAGGACTACCCAAGAGACCCAGTACTTC. It is translated as CASSPRTTQETQYF.

The chain links TRBV18 to TRBJ2-1; 8 bases match TRBD1. V lost 6 bases, J lost 0 bases, and 4 bases stayed unmatched. Per the germline V gene, CDR1 is KGHSH and CDR2 is LQKENI. This CDR3 spans 15 amino acids. DNA of the CDR3: TGTGCCAGCTCTGAGGACAGGGTCTCCTACAATGAGCAGTTCTTC. Encoded protein: CASSEDRVSYNEQFF.

The V call is TRBV19, the J call TRBJ1-6; no clear D gene. CDR3 length equals 13 residues. V dropped 5 bases and J dropped 7 bases, with 9 bases sitting between them. CDR1 and CDR2 (germline): LNHDA, SQIVND (reference sequence). CDR3 nucleotides: TGTGCCAGTAGTTTTCAAGGGAATTCACCCCTCCACTTT. It yields the protein CASSFQGNSPLHF.

This chain connects TRBV18 to TRBJ2-3, with D perhaps TRBD1 or TRBD2 (6 bases each). CDR3 length equals 14 residues. V was trimmed by 4 bases and J by 5 bases, leaving 13 bases between them. Germline assignment: CDR1 KGHSH and CDR2 LQKENI. CDR3 region: CASSRRDTVDTQYF. For the CDR3, the DNA is TGTGCCAGCTCACGGAGGGACACGGTAGATACGCAGTATTTT.

The chain is built from TRBV11-2 and TRBJ1-3; D remains unclear. CDR1 is SGHAT and CDR2 is FQNNGV in the germline V gene. The CDR3 loop spans 14 amino acids. V dropped 0 bases and J dropped 7 bases, with 10 bases sitting between them. In nucleotides, the CDR3 is TGTGCCAGCAGCTTAGAGGCCTTAGCGAACACCATATATTTT. Encoded protein: CASSLEALANTIYF. Based on the CDR3 plus reference TRBV11-2 and TRBJ1-3, the full variable domain is EAGVAQSPRYKIIEKRQSVAFWCNPISGHATLYWYQQILGQGPKLLIQFQNNGVVDDSQLPKDRFSAERLKGVDSTLKIQPAKLEDSAVYLCASSLEALANTIYFGEGSWLTVV.

Only a few counts were recorded for this clone. V and J are TRBV7-9 and TRBJ2-5, with 9 bases aligning to TRBD1. From germline, CDR1 is SEHNR and CDR2 FQNEAQ (reference sequence). The CDR3 length is 15 residues. V lost 5 bases to trimming and J lost 4 bases; unmatched junction nucleotides: 8. CDR3 coding DNA: TGTGCCAGCAGCGGGGGACAGGGAATAGGAGAGACCCAGTACTTC. This translates into CASSGGQGIGETQYF.

This clone was found a few times. The CDR3 DNA reads as TGTGCCAGCAGCTTAGGAATAATAGCGGGGCCACAAGAGACCCAGTACTTC. Protein: CASSLGIIAGPQETQYF. V gene TRBV11-1 combines with J gene TRBJ2-5; 8 bases match TRBD2. V shed 1 base, J shed 2 bases, and the junction held 9 bases outside the gene matches. Germline-derived CDR1 and CDR2 are SGHAT and FQDESV (reference sequence). The CDR3 is 17 residues long.